One sample yielded the 9 T cell receptor beta chains listed below, sequenced in a study of T cell repertoires in cytomegalovirus infection. TCRdb recomputed calls from the reads with MiXCR, one row per CDR3 protein. The data show 450,000 to 650,000 distinct CDR3 sequences, with about a quarter seen just once and roughly 13% held by the top ten. The sample was PBMCs. Receptors were obtained from a human donor in good health (CMV status not recorded). Some clones in this sample may be carry-over from other donors' samples.

The chain joins TRBV12-3 or TRBV12-4 to TRBJ1-2; TRBD1 aligns across 7 bases. The length of the CDR3 is 13 residues. V shed 7 bases, J shed 4 bases, and the junction held 6 bases outside the gene matches. DNA of the CDR3: TGTGCCAGCAACAAAGACAGGGCCTATGGCTACACCTTC. This codes for CASNKDRAYGYTF.

V and J are TRBV5-1 and TRBJ2-1; 7 nucleotides line up with TRBD1. J was trimmed by 8 bases and V by 3 bases; bases with no gene match: 17. The CDR3 runs to 17 residues. The germline V gene encodes CDR1 SGHRS and CDR2 YFSETQ. This CDR3 is CASSSRTGGVVDHEQFF. Here the CDR3 DNA reads TGCGCCAGCAGCTCCCGGACAGGCGGAGTTGTTGACCATGAGCAGTTCTTC.

The table lists this clonotype with a few counts. The chain is built from TRBV4-3 and TRBJ2-5; 12 bases align to TRBD2. V was clipped by 0 bases and J by 4 bases; unmatched bases: 12. This CDR3 region has 19 residues. Germline CDR1 is LGHNA and CDR2 is YSLEER. The CDR3 is CASSQDLQLAGGILETQYF. CDR3 nucleotides: TGCGCCAGCAGCCAAGATCTCCAGCTAGCGGGAGGGATCTTAGAGACCCAGTACTTC.

V is TRBV5-5 and J is TRBJ2-5, with 8 positions matching TRBD1. This CDR3 contains 15 residues. CDR1 is SGHKS, CDR2 YYEKEE, per germline (reference sequence). J was trimmed by 2 bases and V by 4 bases; bases with no gene match: 7. The CDR3 protein is CASSLKGDRQETQYF. The CDR3 DNA reads as TGTGCCAGCAGCCTAAAGGGGGACAGGCAAGAGACCCAGTACTTC.

This clonotype was observed a few times. The CDR3 is CASSYGVAGGNYNEQFF. CDR3 DNA: TGTGCCAGCAGTTACGGGGTAGCGGGAGGGAATTACAATGAGCAGTTCTTC. V and J are TRBV6-5 and TRBJ2-1; the match to TRBD2 covers 11 bases. J lost 4 bases, V lost 2 bases, and 7 bases had no gene match. The CDR3 loop spans 17 amino acids. Germline CDR1 is MNHEY and CDR2 is SVGAGI.

The table lists this clonotype with many counts. This chain connects TRBV12-3 or TRBV12-4 to TRBJ1-2; weak D call: TRBD1 (5 bases). V lost 3 bases to trimming and J lost 4 bases, with 12 bases between them. This CDR3 region has 14 residues. CDR3 DNA sequence: TGTGCCAGCAGTTTCGGGGCCGCCGTCTATGGCTACACCTTC. Residues: CASSFGAAVYGYTF.

The chain has TRBV28 and TRBJ2-3, with D hard to call. CDR3 length: 14 residues. Germline V gives CDR1 MDHEN, CDR2 SYDVKM. Between the trimmed V and J ends, which lost 6 bases and 0 bases, there was a span of 10 bases. The CDR3 is CASRTFQSTDTQYF. The CDR3, as DNA: TGTGCCAGCAGAACTTTTCAGAGCACAGATACGCAGTATTTT.

This clonotype turned up a few times. The chain recombines TRBV24-1 with TRBJ2-5; D gene unclear. V was cut by 7 bases and J by 0 bases, with 14 bases left in between. This CDR3 is built from 15 residues. From germline, CDR1 is KGHDR and CDR2 SFDVKD. The CDR3 here is CATSELGRNQETQYF. The DNA for the CDR3 is TGTGCCACCAGCGAGCTAGGGCGGAACCAAGAGACCCAGTACTTC.

This clonotype was seen a handful of times. The gene calls are TRBV7-2 and TRBJ2-2; D unclear. Trimming removed 3 bases at V and 3 bases at J, with 5 bases between. The length of the CDR3 is 13 residues. Germline CDR1 is SGHTA and CDR2 is FQGNSA. The CDR3 sequence is CASSFWYTGELFF. The CDR3 DNA reads as TGTGCCAGCAGCTTTTGGTACACCGGGGAGCTGTTTTTT.